Listed below are T cell receptor beta chains from one sample, sequenced in a study of blood T cell repertoires in COVID-19. Using immunoSEQ multiplex PCR, the repertoire was profiled, and TCRdb retains in-frame clones only, with some absent. Among some 240,000 clones, 75% to 85% were seen once, and the ten largest hold 1.4%. The sample taken for sequencing was peripheral blood. The receptor source for this set is a middle-aged woman who had recovered from COVID-19. Both conserved end residues are part of each CDR3. D genes are given only for firm matches. Clone size is not always given. Where it is, it says once, few, many or a class for expanded clones.

D: -; size: -; V: TRBV4-3; J: TRBJ1-1; CDR3: CASSQLGPGTEAFF; DNA: TGCGCCAGCAGCCAATTGGGGCCTGGAACTGAAGCTTTCTTT
D: -; size: -; V: TRBV19; J: TRBJ2-1; CDR3: CASSIDYWASRRNEQFF; DNA: TGTGCCAGTAGTATAGACTATTGGGCAAGCCGACGCAATGAGCAGTTCTTC
D: -; size: -; V: TRBV12-3/TRBV12-4; J: TRBJ2-7; CDR3: CASSSTEGGEQYF; DNA: TGTGCCAGCAGTTCTACGGAGGGAGGCGAGCAGTACTTC
D: -; size: -; V: TRBV12-3/TRBV12-4; J: TRBJ1-1; CDR3: CASRDTGLAFF; DNA: TGTGCCAGCAGGGACACAGGGCTTGCTTTCTTT
D: -; size: -; V: TRBV25-1; J: TRBJ1-1; CDR3: CASSASVTEAFF; DNA: TGTGCCAGCAGTGCCAGTGTCACTGAAGCTTTCTTT
D: -; size: -; V: TRBV5-4; J: TRBJ1-1; CDR3: CASSLSGVMNTEAFF; DNA: TGTGCCAGCAGCTTGTCCGGTGTTATGAACACTGAAGCTTTCTTT
D: TRBD1; size: -; V: TRBV27; J: TRBJ2-5; CDR3: CASSLLNTGTGVETQYF; DNA: TGTGCCAGCAGTTTGCTGAATACCGGGACAGGGGTAGAGACCCAGTACTTC
D: TRBD2; size: -; V: TRBV7-2; J: TRBJ2-3; CDR3: CASKAGGTDTQYF; DNA: TGTGCCAGCAAGGCGGGGGGCACAGATACGCAGTATTTT
D: TRBD1; size: -; V: TRBV2; J: TRBJ1-6; CDR3: CASSEGPLELRPETGDSPLHF; DNA: TGTGCCAGCAGTGAAGGTCCTTTAGAACTTCGGCCCGAGACAGGGGATTCACCCCTCCACTTT
D: TRBD2; size: -; V: TRBV5-1; J: TRBJ2-5; CDR3: CASSLTGLQQETQYF; DNA: TGCGCCAGCAGCTTAACGGGACTACAACAAGAGACCCAGTACTTC
D: -; size: -; V: TRBV18; J: TRBJ1-4; CDR3: CASSRTGATNEKLFF; DNA: TGTGCCAGCTCTCGCACAGGCGCAACTAATGAAAAACTGTTTTTT
D: -; size: -; V: TRBV19; J: TRBJ2-2; CDR3: CASSIEGGGNTGELFF; DNA: TGTGCCAGTAGTATAGAGGGAGGGGGAAACACCGGGGAGCTGTTTTTT
D: -; size: -; V: TRBV12-3/TRBV12-4; J: TRBJ1-1; CDR3: CASSRYVREAFF; DNA: TGTGCCAGCAGTCGATACGTTAGAGAAGCTTTCTTT
D: TRBD2; size: -; V: TRBV7-2; J: TRBJ2-3; CDR3: CASSRYGGLVVGTDTQYF; DNA: TGTGCCAGCAGCCGTTATGGGGGACTAGTGGTCGGCACAGATACGCAGTATTTT
D: -; size: -; V: TRBV11-3; J: TRBJ2-1; CDR3: CASSLGRTGLSYNEQFF; DNA: TGTGCCAGCAGCTTAGGGCGTACAGGGCTCTCCTACAATGAGCAGTTCTTC
D: -; size: many; V: TRBV19; J: TRBJ1-3; CDR3: CASRDGGFSGNTIYF; DNA: TGTGCCAGCCGGGACGGAGGGTTCTCTGGAAACACCATATATTTT
D: -; size: -; V: TRBV2; J: TRBJ2-6; CDR3: CASSINRAGANVLTF; DNA: TGTGCCAGCAGTATAAACAGGGCTGGGGCCAACGTCCTGACTTTC
D: -; size: -; V: TRBV19; J: TRBJ1-5; CDR3: CASSKWGTMRGRDQPQHF; DNA: TGTGCCAGTAGTAAATGGGGCACGATGCGGGGGCGCGATCAGCCCCAGCATTTT
D: TRBD1; size: -; V: TRBV3-1/TRBV3-2; J: TRBJ1-4; CDR3: CASSPPGQFEKLFF; DNA: TGTGCCAGCAGCCCACCGGGACAGTTTGAAAAACTGTTTTTT
D: -; size: -; V: TRBV19; J: TRBJ1-3; CDR3: CASSIGSGPGNTIYF; DNA: TGTGCCAGTAGTATCGGGAGTGGTCCTGGAAACACCATATATTTT
D: -; size: -; V: TRBV6-5; J: TRBJ2-7; CDR3: CASSYGTSNYEQYF; DNA: TGTGCCAGCAGTTATGGGACTTCTAACTACGAGCAGTACTTC
D: TRBD1; size: -; V: TRBV10-3; J: TRBJ2-7; CDR3: CASRRGTGVIYEQYF; DNA: TGTGCCAGTCGCAGGGGGACAGGGGTCATATACGAGCAGTACTTC
D: -; size: -; V: TRBV11-2; J: TRBJ2-1; CDR3: CASNKGGGDEQFF; DNA: TGTGCCAGCAACAAGGGGGGAGGGGATGAGCAGTTCTTC
D: TRBD1; size: once; V: TRBV9; J: TRBJ1-1; CDR3: CASSVEQGGMNTEAFF; DNA: TGTGCCAGCAGCGTAGAACAGGGGGGTATGAACACTGAAGCTTTCTTT
D: TRBD2; size: -; V: TRBV5-1; J: TRBJ2-2; CDR3: CASCPGGAGAGELFF; DNA: TGCGCCAGCTGCCCCGGGGGGGCCGGGGCCGGGGAGCTGTTTTTT
D: TRBD1; size: -; V: TRBV3-1/TRBV3-2; J: TRBJ1-2; CDR3: CASSQKPRQGHGYTF; DNA: TGTGCCAGCAGCCAAAAACCCCGACAGGGCCACGGCTACACCTTC
D: TRBD1; size: -; V: TRBV5-6; J: TRBJ2-1; CDR3: CASSSWTGRGPNEQFF; DNA: TGTGCCAGCAGCTCTTGGACAGGTCGGGGCCCCAATGAGCAGTTCTTC
D: -; size: once; V: TRBV28; J: TRBJ1-2; CDR3: CASIPGEYYGYTF; DNA: TGTGCCAGCATACCGGGAGAGTACTATGGCTACACCTTC
D: -; size: -; V: TRBV7-2; J: TRBJ2-2; CDR3: CASSLVFVVNTGELFF; DNA: TGTGCCAGCAGCTTAGTTTTCGTTGTGAACACCGGGGAGCTGTTTTTT
D: TRBD2; size: -; V: TRBV6-5; J: TRBJ2-1; CDR3: CASSYSSGGAYEQFF; DNA: TGTGCCAGCAGTTACTCGAGCGGGGGGGCCTATGAGCAGTTCTTC
D: TRBD2; size: -; V: TRBV2; J: TRBJ2-7; CDR3: CATIREAGAYEQYF; DNA: TGTGCCACGATCCGAGAAGCGGGGGCCTACGAGCAGTACTTC
D: TRBD2; size: -; V: TRBV4-1; J: TRBJ2-3; CDR3: CASSQERGGGDTQYF; DNA: TGCGCCAGCAGCCAAGAGCGGGGGGGAGGTGATACGCAGTATTTT
D: TRBD1; size: -; V: TRBV6-5; J: TRBJ1-2; CDR3: CASMGTPGQGYTF; DNA: TGTGCCAGCATGGGTACGCCGGGACAGGGCTACACCTTC
D: -; size: -; V: TRBV10-3; J: TRBJ1-1; CDR3: CAIKGTENTEAFF; DNA: TGTGCCATCAAAGGTACAGAGAACACTGAAGCTTTCTTT
D: -; size: -; V: TRBV7-9; J: TRBJ2-7; CDR3: CASSLAGGSYEQYF; DNA: TGTGCCAGCAGCTTAGCGGGGGGATCCTACGAGCAGTACTTC
D: TRBD2; size: -; V: TRBV5-1; J: TRBJ2-5; CDR3: CASSPEPSRRGGRETQYF; DNA: TGCGCCAGCAGCCCCGAACCCTCTAGGCGGGGGGGCCGGGAGACCCAGTACTTC
D: TRBD1; size: few; V: TRBV30; J: TRBJ2-1; CDR3: CAWNTGQGLINEQFF; DNA: TGTGCCTGGAATACGGGACAGGGGTTGATAAATGAGCAGTTCTTC
D: -; size: -; V: TRBV10-2; J: TRBJ2-3; CDR3: CASSSGNTQYF; DNA: TGCGCCAGCAGCAGCGGAAATACGCAGTATTTT
D: -; size: -; V: TRBV6-1; J: TRBJ1-2; CDR3: CASSELQTGRGYTF; DNA: TGTGCCAGCAGTGAACTCCAGACAGGACGCGGCTACACCTTC
D: -; size: -; V: TRBV6-5; J: TRBJ1-2; CDR3: CASLSTRYGYTF; DNA: TGTGCCAGCCTCTCAACCCGGTATGGCTACACCTTC
D: -; size: -; V: TRBV19; J: TRBJ2-5; CDR3: CASSGGTEETQYF; DNA: TGTGCCAGTAGTGGAGGGACTGAAGAGACCCAGTACTTC
D: TRBD1; size: -; V: TRBV7-8; J: TRBJ1-2; CDR3: CASSHALGQGAGGYTF; DNA: TGTGCCAGCAGCCATGCCTTGGGACAGGGGGCAGGTGGCTACACCTTC